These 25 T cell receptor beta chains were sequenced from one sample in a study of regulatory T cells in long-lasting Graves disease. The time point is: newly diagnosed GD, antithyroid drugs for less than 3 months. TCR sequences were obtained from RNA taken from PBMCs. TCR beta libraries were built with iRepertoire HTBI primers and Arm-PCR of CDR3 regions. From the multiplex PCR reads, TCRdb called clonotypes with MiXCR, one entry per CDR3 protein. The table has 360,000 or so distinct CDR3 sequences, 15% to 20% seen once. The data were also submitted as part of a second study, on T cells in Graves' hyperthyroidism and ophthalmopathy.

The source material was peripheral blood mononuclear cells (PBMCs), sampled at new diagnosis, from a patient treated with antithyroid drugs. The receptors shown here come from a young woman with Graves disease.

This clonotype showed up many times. The CDR3 sequence is CASSEGGRGYTF. CDR3 nucleotide sequence: TGTGCCAGCAGTGAAGGGGGAAGAGGCTACACCTTC. This chain joins TRBV2 and TRBJ1-2, with no clear D. Per the germline V gene, CDR1 is SNHLY and CDR2 is FYNNEI. CDR3 length equals 12 residues. Trimming took 1 base from V and 8 from J, leaving 8 bases between them.

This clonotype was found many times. CDR3 sequence reads: CASSQGQGGNGYTF. The CDR3 coding sequence is TGTGCCAGCAGCCAAGGACAGGGAGGGAATGGCTACACCTTC. The rearrangement uses TRBV3-1 and TRBJ1-2; 7 bases are a match to TRBD1. CDR1 is LGHDT, CDR2 YNNKEL, per germline (reference sequence). The V segment lost 1 base and the J segment 6 bases; nucleotides outside the gene matches: 5. The CDR3 sequence is 14 residues long.

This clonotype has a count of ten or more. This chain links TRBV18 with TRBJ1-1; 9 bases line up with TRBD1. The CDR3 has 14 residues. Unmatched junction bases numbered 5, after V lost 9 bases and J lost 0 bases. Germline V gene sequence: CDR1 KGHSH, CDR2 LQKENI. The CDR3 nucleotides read TGTGCCAGTTCGGGACAGGGCCTGAACACTGAAGCTTTCTTT. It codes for CASSGQGLNTEAFF.

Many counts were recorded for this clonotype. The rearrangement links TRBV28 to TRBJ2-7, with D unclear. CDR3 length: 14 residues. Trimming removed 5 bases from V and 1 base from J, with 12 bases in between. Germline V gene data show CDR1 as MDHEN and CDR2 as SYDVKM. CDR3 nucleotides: TGTGCCAGCAGTCCGGAGACATCTTCCTACGAGCAGTACTTC. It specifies CASSPETSSYEQYF.

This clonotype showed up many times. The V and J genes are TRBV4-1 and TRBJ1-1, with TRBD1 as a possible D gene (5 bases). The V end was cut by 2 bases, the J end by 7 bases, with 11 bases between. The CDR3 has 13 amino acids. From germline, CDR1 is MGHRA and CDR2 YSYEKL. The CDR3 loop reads CASSQNRDFEAFF. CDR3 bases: TGCGCCAGCAGCCAAAATCGGGACTTTGAAGCTTTCTTT.

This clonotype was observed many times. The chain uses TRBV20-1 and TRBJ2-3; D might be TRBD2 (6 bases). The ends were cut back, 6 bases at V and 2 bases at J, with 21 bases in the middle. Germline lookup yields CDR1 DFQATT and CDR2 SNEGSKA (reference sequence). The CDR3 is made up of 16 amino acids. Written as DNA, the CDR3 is TGCAGTGCCGTGGGACTTGCGGGGTCCTACACAGATACGCAGTATTTT. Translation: CSAVGLAGSYTDTQYF.

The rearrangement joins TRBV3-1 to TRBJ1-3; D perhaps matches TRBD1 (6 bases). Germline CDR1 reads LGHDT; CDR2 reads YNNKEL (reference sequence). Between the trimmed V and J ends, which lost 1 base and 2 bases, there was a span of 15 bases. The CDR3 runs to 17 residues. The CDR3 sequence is CASSQGDRWSPGNTIYF. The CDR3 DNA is TGTGCCAGCAGCCAAGGAGACAGGTGGTCTCCTGGAAACACCATATATTTT.

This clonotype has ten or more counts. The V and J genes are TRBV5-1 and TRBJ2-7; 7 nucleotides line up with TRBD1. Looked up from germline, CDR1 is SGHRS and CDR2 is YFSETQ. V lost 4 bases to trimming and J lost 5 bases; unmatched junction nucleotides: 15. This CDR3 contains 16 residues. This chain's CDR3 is CASSPRLFDRDHEQYF. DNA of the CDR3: TGCGCCAGCAGCCCTAGGCTATTCGACAGGGACCACGAGCAGTACTTC.

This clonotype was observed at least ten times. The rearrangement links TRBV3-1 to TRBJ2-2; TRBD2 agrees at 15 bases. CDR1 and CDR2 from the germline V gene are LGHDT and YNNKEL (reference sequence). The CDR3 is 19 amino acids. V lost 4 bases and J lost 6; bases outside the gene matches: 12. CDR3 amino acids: CASSPGLAGGPIDAGELFF. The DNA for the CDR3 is TGTGCCAGCAGCCCTGGACTAGCGGGAGGGCCGATCGACGCCGGGGAGCTGTTTTTT.

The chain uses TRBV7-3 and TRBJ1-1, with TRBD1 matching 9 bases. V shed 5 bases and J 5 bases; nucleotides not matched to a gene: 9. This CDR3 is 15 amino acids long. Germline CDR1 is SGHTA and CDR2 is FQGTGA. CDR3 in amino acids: CASSKPGQGATEAFF. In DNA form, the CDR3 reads TGTGCCAGCAGCAAACCGGGACAGGGCGCGACTGAAGCTTTCTTT.

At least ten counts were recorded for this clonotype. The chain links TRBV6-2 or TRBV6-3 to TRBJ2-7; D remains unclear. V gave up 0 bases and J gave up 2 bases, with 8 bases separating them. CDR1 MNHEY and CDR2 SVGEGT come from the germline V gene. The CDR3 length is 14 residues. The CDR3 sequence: CASSYSALAYEQYF. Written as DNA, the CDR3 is TGTGCCAGCAGTTACTCCGCCCTAGCCTACGAGCAGTACTTC.

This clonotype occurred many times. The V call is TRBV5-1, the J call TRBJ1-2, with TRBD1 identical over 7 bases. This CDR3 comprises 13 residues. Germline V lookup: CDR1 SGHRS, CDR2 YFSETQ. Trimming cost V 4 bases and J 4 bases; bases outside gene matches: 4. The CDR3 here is CASSVDRVYGYTF. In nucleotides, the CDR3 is TGCGCCAGCAGCGTCGACAGGGTCTATGGCTACACCTTC.

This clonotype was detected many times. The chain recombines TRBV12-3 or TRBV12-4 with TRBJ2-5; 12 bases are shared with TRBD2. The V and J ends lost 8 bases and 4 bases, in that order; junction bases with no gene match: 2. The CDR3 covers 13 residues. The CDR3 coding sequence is TGTGCCAGCGGACTAGCGGGACGAGAGACCCAGTACTTC. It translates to CASGLAGRETQYF.

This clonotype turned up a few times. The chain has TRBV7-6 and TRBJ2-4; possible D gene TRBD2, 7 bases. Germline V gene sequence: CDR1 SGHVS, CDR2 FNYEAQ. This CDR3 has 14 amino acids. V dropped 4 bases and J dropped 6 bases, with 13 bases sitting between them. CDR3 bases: TGTGCCAGCAGCTCTGCGGGGGCCGCAAACATTCAGTACTTC. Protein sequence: CASSSAGAANIQYF.

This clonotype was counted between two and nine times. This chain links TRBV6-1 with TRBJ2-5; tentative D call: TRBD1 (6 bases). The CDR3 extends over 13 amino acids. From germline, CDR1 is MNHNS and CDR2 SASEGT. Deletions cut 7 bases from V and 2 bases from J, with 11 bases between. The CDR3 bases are TGTGCCAGCAAAGACAGGAGGCAAGAGACCCAGTACTTC. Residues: CASKDRRQETQYF.

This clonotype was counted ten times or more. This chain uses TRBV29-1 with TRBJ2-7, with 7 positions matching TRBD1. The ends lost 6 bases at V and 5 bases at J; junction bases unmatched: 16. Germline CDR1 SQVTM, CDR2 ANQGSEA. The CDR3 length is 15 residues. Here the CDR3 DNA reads TGCAGCGTCCCCCAGGCCACAGGGGTGTTCGACGAGCAGTACTTC. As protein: CSVPQATGVFDEQYF.

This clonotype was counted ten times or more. The CDR3: CSARKGTSTDTQYF. The DNA for the CDR3 is TGCAGTGCTAGAAAGGGCACTAGCACAGATACGCAGTATTTT. V usage is TRBV20-1 and J usage is TRBJ2-3; unclear D gene. The V and J ends lost 2 bases and 0 bases respectively, with 9 bases between them. Germline V gene sequence: CDR1 DFQATT, CDR2 SNEGSKA (reference sequence). The CDR3 sequence is 14 residues long.

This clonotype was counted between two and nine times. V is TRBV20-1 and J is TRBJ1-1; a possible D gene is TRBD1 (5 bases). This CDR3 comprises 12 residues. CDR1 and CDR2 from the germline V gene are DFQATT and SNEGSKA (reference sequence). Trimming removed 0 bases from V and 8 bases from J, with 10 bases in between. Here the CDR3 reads CSARDGGFEAFF. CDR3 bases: TGCAGTGCTAGAGACGGGGGGTTCGAAGCTTTCTTT.

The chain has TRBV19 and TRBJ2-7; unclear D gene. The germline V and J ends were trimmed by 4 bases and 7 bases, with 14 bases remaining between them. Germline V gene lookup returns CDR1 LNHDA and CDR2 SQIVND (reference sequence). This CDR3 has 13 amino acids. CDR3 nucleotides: TGTGCCAGTAGTAGTTTTGGGGTAGTGGAGCAGTACTTC. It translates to CASSSFGVVEQYF.

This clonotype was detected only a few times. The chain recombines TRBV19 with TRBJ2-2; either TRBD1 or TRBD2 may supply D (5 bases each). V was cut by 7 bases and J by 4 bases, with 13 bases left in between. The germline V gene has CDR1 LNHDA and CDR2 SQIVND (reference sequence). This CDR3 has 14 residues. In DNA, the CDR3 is TGTGCCAGTAAACGAGAAGGGACCACCGGGGAGCTGTTTTTT. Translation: CASKREGTTGELFF.

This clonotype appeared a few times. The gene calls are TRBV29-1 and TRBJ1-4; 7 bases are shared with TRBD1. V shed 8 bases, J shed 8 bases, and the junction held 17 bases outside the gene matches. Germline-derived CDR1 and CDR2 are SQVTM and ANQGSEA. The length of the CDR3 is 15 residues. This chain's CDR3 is CSTRAGSGRGEKLFF. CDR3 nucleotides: TGCAGCACACGGGCCGGATCAGGCAGGGGGGAAAAACTGTTTTTT. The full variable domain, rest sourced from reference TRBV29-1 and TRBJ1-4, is SAVISQKPSRDICQRGTSLTIQCQVDSQVTMMFWYRQQPGQSLTLIATANQGSEATYESGFVIDKFPISRPNLTFSTLTVSNMSPEDSSIYLCSTRAGSGRGEKLFFGSGTQLSVL.

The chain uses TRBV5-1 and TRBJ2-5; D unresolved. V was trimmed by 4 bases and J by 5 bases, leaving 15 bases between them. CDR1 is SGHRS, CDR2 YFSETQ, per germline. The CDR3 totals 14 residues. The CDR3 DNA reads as TGCGCCAGCAGCAGCCAAGGGTCCCAGGAGACCCAGTACTTC. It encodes CASSSQGSQETQYF.

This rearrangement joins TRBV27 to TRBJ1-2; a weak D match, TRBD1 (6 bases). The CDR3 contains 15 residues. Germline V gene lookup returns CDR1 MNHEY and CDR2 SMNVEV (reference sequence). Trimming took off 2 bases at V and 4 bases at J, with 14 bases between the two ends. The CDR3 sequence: CASSLGGGGSYGYTF. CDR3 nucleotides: TGTGCCAGCAGTTTAGGAGGGGGGGGCTCCTATGGCTACACCTTC.

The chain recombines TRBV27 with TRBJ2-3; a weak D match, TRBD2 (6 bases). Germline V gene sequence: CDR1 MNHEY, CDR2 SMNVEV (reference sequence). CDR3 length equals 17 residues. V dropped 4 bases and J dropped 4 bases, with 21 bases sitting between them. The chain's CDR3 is CASSYDTRGYDPDTQYF. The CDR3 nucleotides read TGTGCCAGCAGTTACGATACGCGGGGTTACGACCCAGATACGCAGTATTTT.

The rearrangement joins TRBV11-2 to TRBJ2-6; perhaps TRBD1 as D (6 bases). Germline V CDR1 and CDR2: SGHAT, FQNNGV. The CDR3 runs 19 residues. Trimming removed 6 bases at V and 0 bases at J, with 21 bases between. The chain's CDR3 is CASSSRGGQQSSGANVLTF. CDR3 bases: TGTGCCAGCAGTTCCCGGGGCGGACAGCAAAGCTCTGGGGCCAACGTCCTGACTTTC.